This TCR beta chain was observed in a study of OX40 agonist ivuxolimab in advanced cancers. Study in general: The dose of intravenous ivuxolimab that patients received every 2 weeks ranged from 0.01 to 10 mg/kg. Findings of the study overall: Not determined was the antigen specificity of the expanded peripheral T cells.

About this clone: The antigen is unknown.

The CDR3 runs to 15 residues. The V end was cut by 1 base, the J end by 1 base, with 8 bases between. The germline V gene encodes CDR1 LNHDA and CDR2 SQIVND (reference sequence). Measured with immunoSEQ multiplex PCR; TCRdb has only the in-frame clones, and not every one. The table records about 66,000 clones, 88% of them present only once. The chain uses TRBV19 and TRBJ1-5, with D unresolved. Here the sequenced sample was CD4+ or CD8+ T cells sorted from blood, taken in a trial of the OX40 agonist ivuxolimab. This TCR was sampled from an adult with an advanced solid tumor such as melanoma, head and neck, liver or kidney cancer. This CDR3 is CASSIGKASNQPQHF. CDR3 nucleotide sequence: TGTGCCAGTAGTATAGGAAAGGCAAGCAATCAGCCCCAGCATTTT.